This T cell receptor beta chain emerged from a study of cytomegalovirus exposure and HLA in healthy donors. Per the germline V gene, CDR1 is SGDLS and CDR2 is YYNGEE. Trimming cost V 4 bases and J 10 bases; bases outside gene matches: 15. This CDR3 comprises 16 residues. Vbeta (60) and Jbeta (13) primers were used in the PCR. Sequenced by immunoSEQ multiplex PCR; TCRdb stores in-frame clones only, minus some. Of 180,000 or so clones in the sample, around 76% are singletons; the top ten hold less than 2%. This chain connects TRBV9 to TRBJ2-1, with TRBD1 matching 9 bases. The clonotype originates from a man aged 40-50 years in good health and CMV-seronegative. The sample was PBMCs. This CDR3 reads CASSLRDRVPTVEQFF. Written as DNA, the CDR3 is TGTGCCAGCAGCCTCCGGGACAGGGTTCCCACAGTCGAGCAGTTCTTC.